The entry below describes one T cell receptor beta chain. This entry belongs to a study of blood T cell repertoires in COVID-19. Study-level information: The study drew acute and convalescent COVID-19 samples from the United States, Italy and Spain.

Only in-frame clones appear in the TCRdb table, and some are missing; sequencing was by immunoSEQ multiplex PCR. Here the sample spans around 260,000 clones, around 90% being singletons. The V end lost 3 bases, the J end lost 3 bases, and 12 bases lay between the germline ends. CDR1 is LGHDT, CDR2 YNNKEL, per germline (reference sequence). The CDR3 spans 14 residues. Enrollment of patients from Seattle took place during active infection, with longitudinal follow-up. The sequencing input was peripheral blood. The clonotype comes from a woman between 55 and 75 years old with COVID-19, enrolled during active disease. V and J are TRBV3-1 (or the pseudogene TRBV3-2) and TRBJ2-7; the D gene is possibly TRBD2 (5 bases). In DNA form, the CDR3 reads TGTGCCAGCAGCCAGAGTCGACTAAACTACGAGCAGTACTTC. It specifies CASSQSRLNYEQYF.